These 19 T cell receptor beta chains share one sample of origin, sequenced in a study of T cell responses to AZD1222 COVID-19 vaccine. Produced via immunoSEQ multiplex PCR; TCRdb's table is partial and in-frame only. The repertoire holds about 76,000 clones, with 88% as singletons. The source was peripheral blood, collected on day 0 of AZD1222 vaccination. The receptors originated from an adult in good health.

V gene TRBV27 combines with J gene TRBJ1-5, with D uncertain. Trimming removed 2 bases at V and 4 bases at J, with 6 bases between. Per germline, CDR1 MNHEY and CDR2 SMNVEV (reference sequence). The CDR3 runs 13 residues. The CDR3, as DNA: TGTGCCAGCAGTTTAAGTTGGAATCAGCCCCAGCATTTT. The encoded protein is CASSLSWNQPQHF.

This sequence joins TRBV14 and TRBJ2-3; TRBD2 matches 9 bases. The CDR3 extends over 15 amino acids. J lost 4 bases, V lost 4 bases, and 6 bases had no gene match. The germline V gene has CDR1 SGHDN and CDR2 FVKESK. The CDR3 coding sequence is TGTGCCAGCAGCCTGGGACTAGCTCGTTCAGATACGCAGTATTTT. It yields the protein CASSLGLARSDTQYF.

This sequence joins TRBV29-1 and TRBJ1-2; TRBD1 is a possible D gene (5 bases). The V gene lost 1 base and the J gene lost 8 bases, with 17 bases spanning the gap. Germline V gene data show CDR1 as SQVTM and CDR2 as ANQGSEA. The CDR3 extends over 14 amino acids. CDR3 bases: TGCAGCGTTGAAGCCGCAGTTACAGGCTCGGGCTACACCTTC. This translates into CSVEAAVTGSGYTF.

This chain connects TRBV11-3 to TRBJ2-5; 11 nucleotides line up with TRBD2. Trimming cost V 1 base and J 7 bases; bases outside gene matches: 8. Per the germline V gene, CDR1 is SGHNT and CDR2 is YENEEA. This CDR3 has 16 residues. The CDR3 DNA is TGTGCCAGCAGCTTAGGAGGGACTAGCGGAGATGGGACCCAGTACTTC. Translated: CASSLGGTSGDGTQYF.

The chain has TRBV28 and TRBJ1-1; D perhaps matches TRBD1 (6 bases). The V end was cut by 4 bases, the J end by 7 bases, with 13 bases between. Looked up from germline, CDR1 is MDHEN and CDR2 is SYDVKM. The CDR3 length is 13 residues. CDR3 region: CASSSWGRGEAFF. Here the CDR3 DNA reads TGTGCCAGCAGTTCCTGGGGCAGGGGTGAAGCTTTCTTT.

V and J are TRBV19 and TRBJ2-7; maybe TRBD1 (6 bases). The CDR3 spans 15 residues. CDR1 and CDR2 from the germline V gene are LNHDA and SQIVND (reference sequence). V was shortened by 2 bases and J by 0 bases, with 11 bases between the two germline ends. The CDR3 region is CASSISDSLSYEQYF. The DNA of the CDR3 is TGTGCCAGTAGTATATCGGACAGCCTCTCCTACGAGCAGTACTTC.

This rearrangement joins TRBV7-8 to TRBJ2-5, with TRBD1 matching over 7 bases. The trim removed 4 bases at V and 1 base at J, leaving 3 bases unmatched. CDR1 is SGHVS, CDR2 FQNEAQ, per germline. The CDR3 extends over 14 amino acids. This CDR3 is CASSWGTVQETQYF. CDR3 DNA: TGTGCCAGCAGCTGGGGGACAGTCCAAGAGACCCAGTACTTC.

The count of this clone is one. The rearrangement joins TRBV12-2 to TRBJ2-5; TRBD1, as called in the table, went unchecked against the DNA. TRBV12-2 is recorded as a pseudogene. The CDR3 has 16 residues. CDR3 amino acids: CASRLVDRVGRETQYF. The CDR3 coding sequence is TGTGCAAGTCGCTTAGTGGACAGGGTAGGGAGAGAGACCCAGTACTTC.

The chain has TRBV6-2 or TRBV6-3 and TRBJ2-7, with 8 bases identical to TRBD2. The CDR3 has 14 residues. Losses at the gene ends were 4 bases for V and 5 bases for J; bases not matched to a gene: 7. Germline CDR1 is MNHEY and CDR2 is SVGEGT. The CDR3 spells CASSFRLAKNEQYV. The CDR3 DNA is TGTGCCAGCAGTTTCCGACTAGCGAAAAACGAGCAGTACGTC.

This sequence joins TRBV2 and TRBJ2-2; D is unclear. This CDR3 comprises 15 residues. Germline V CDR1 and CDR2: SNHLY, FYNNEI. Trimming shortened V by 1 base and J by 2 bases, and 8 bases separated the two germline ends. CDR3 protein: CASSEGRLNTGELFF. In DNA, the CDR3 is TGTGCCAGCAGTGAAGGACGGCTAAACACCGGGGAGCTGTTTTTT.

The chain carries TRBV6-6 and TRBJ2-2, with 7 bases lining up with TRBD1. This CDR3 has 18 amino acids. The V segment lost 5 bases and the J segment 6 bases; nucleotides outside the gene matches: 18. Germline lookup yields CDR1 MNHNY and CDR2 SVGAGI (reference sequence). The DNA for the CDR3 is TGTGCCAGCAGTCCGGGGACAGTCGGGGCGGCCCGGGCCGGGGAGCTGTTTTTT. It encodes CASSPGTVGAARAGELFF.

This clone was found a few times. The chain links TRBV30 to TRBJ1-5; maybe TRBD1 (6 bases). V was shortened by 0 bases and J by 3 bases, with 9 bases between the two germline ends. There are 14 residues in the CDR3. Germline assignment: CDR1 GTSNPN and CDR2 SVGIG (reference sequence). The CDR3 loop reads CAWSVRGVNQPQHF. CDR3 DNA sequence: TGTGCCTGGAGTGTAAGGGGGGTCAATCAGCCCCAGCATTTT.

A single count supports this clone. The chain couples TRBV5-6 to TRBJ1-4; D unclear. The V end was cut by 1 base, the J end by 3 bases, with 7 bases between. The length of the CDR3 is 14 residues. The germline V gene has CDR1 SGHDT and CDR2 YYEEEE. CDR3 region: CASSLRSPNEKLFF. CDR3 coding DNA: TGTGCCAGCAGCTTGCGCAGCCCTAATGAAAAACTGTTTTTT.

This clone was observed a few times. V and J are TRBV14 and TRBJ1-1; D is undetermined. This CDR3 region has 14 residues. In germline, CDR1 is SGHDN, CDR2 FVKESK. With 2 bases removed from V and 4 bases from J, the gap between germline ends came to 11 bases. The CDR3 spells CASSQRPAATEAFF. The DNA of the CDR3 is TGTGCCAGCAGCCAAAGACCAGCTGCCACTGAAGCTTTCTTT.

V and J are TRBV6-1 and TRBJ1-5; D is unclear. CDR1 and CDR2 from the germline V gene are MNHNS and SASEGT. This CDR3 spans 15 amino acids. The ends were cut back, 3 bases at V and 4 bases at J, with 13 bases in the middle. CDR3 in amino acids: CASSDLSPGNQPQHF. The CDR3 DNA follows: TGTGCCAGCAGTGACCTGTCCCCTGGGAATCAGCCCCAGCATTTT.

This chain uses TRBV6-1 with TRBJ2-1, with D possibly being TRBD1 or TRBD2 (5 bases each). V lost 1 base and J 3 bases, leaving 13 bases between the germline ends. CDR3 length equals 16 residues. The germline V gene has CDR1 MNHNS and CDR2 SASEGT. CDR3: CASSEDGAADYNEQFF. In DNA, the CDR3 is TGTGCCAGCAGTGAAGACGGGGCAGCGGACTACAATGAGCAGTTCTTC.

Remarks on this clone: The same CDR3 also results from other DNA sequences found in this sample. The genes are TRBV12-3 or TRBV12-4 and TRBJ1-1; D may be TRBD1 (6 bases). This CDR3 is 13 amino acids long. V gave up 1 base and J gave up 4 bases, with 7 bases separating them. CDR3 nucleotides: TGTGCCAGCAGTTTAGGGGGGGCCACTGAAGCTTTCTTT. Translated, it gives CASSLGGATEAFF.

This clone showed up just once. This sequence joins TRBV18 and TRBJ2-1; 13 bases fit TRBD2. This CDR3 comprises 16 residues. V was pared by 3 bases and J by 5 bases, with 4 bases of the junction left unmatched. Germline V CDR1 and CDR2: KGHSH, LQKENI. The CDR3 DNA is TGTGCCAGCTCACCCCTAGGGACTAGCGGGAACAATGAGCAGTTCTTC. This translates into CASSPLGTSGNNEQFF.

This sequence joins TRBV5-1 and TRBJ2-7; D may be TRBD2 (6 bases). This CDR3 comprises 16 residues. V lost 5 bases and J lost 5, with 23 bases in between. Germline CDR1 is SGHRS and CDR2 is YFSETQ. CDR3 amino acids: CASRSDLIPGEDEQYF. The CDR3 DNA is TGCGCCAGCAGATCGGACCTTATACCGGGAGAGGACGAGCAGTACTTC.